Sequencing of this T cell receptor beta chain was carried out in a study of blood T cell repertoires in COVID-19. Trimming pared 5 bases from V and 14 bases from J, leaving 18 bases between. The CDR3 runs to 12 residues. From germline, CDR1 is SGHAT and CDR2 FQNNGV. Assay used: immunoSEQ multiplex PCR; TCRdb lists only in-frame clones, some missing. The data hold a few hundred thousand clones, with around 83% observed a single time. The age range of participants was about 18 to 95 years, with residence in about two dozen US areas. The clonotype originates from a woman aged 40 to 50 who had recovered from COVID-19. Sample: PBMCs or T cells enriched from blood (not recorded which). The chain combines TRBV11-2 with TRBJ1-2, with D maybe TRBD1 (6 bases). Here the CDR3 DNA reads TGTGCCAGCAGCCTAGGACAGACAGATTTGACCTTC. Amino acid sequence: CASSLGQTDLTF.